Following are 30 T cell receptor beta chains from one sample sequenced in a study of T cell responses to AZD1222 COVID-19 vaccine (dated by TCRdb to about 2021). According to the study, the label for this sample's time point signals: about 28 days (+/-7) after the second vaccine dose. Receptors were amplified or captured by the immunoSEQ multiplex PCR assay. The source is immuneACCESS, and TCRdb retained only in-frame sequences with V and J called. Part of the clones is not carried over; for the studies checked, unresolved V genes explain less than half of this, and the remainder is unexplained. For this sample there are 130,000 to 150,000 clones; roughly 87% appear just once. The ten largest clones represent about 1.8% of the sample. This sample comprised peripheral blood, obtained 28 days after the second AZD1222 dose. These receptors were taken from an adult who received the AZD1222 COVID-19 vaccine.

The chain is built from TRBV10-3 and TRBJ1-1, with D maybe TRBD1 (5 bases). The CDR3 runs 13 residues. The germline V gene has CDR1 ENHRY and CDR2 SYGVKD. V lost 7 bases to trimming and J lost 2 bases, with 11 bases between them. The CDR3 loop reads CAITGQSNTEAFF. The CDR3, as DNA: TGTGCCATCACAGGACAATCTAACACTGAAGCTTTCTTT.

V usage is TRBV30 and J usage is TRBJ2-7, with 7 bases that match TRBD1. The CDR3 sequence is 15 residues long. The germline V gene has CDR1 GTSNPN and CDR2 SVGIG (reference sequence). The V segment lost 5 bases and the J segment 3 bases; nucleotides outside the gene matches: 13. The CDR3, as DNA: TGTGCCTGGCGCCGTCCCGGGACAGAGAACTACGAGCAGTACTTC. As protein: CAWRRPGTENYEQYF.

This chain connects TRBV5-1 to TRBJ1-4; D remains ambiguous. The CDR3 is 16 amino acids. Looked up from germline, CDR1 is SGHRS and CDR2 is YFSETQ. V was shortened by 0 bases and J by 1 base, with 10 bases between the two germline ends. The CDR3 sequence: CASSLGDYRTNEKLFF. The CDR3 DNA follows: TGCGCCAGCAGCTTGGGAGATTACCGAACTAATGAAAAACTGTTTTTT.

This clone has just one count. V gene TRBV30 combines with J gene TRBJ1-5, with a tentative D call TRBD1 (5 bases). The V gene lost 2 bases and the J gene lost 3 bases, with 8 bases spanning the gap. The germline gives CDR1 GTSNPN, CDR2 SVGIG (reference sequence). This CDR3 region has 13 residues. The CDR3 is CAWSRDFNQPQHF. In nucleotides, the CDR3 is TGTGCCTGGAGTAGGGACTTCAATCAGCCCCAGCATTTT.

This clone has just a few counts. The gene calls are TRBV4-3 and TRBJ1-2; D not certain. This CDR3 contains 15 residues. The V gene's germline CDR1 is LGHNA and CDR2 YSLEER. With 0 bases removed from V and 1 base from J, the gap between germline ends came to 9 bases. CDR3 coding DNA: TGCGCCAGCAGCCAAGATTTTGCGAGTAACTATGGCTACACCTTC. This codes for CASSQDFASNYGYTF.

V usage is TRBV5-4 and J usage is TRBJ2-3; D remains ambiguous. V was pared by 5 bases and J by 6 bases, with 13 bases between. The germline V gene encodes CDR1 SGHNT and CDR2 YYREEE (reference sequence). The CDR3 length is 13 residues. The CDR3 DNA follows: TGTGCCAGCAGTTTACAAGAGGAGGATACGCAGTATTTT. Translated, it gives CASSLQEEDTQYF.

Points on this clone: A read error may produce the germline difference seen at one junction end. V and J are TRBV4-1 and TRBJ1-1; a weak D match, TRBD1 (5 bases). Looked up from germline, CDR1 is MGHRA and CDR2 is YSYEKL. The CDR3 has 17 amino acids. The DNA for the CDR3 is TGCGCCAGCAGTCAAGGGACTCGAGGGACGAGGAACACTGAAGCTTTCTTT. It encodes CASSQGTRGTRNTEAFF.

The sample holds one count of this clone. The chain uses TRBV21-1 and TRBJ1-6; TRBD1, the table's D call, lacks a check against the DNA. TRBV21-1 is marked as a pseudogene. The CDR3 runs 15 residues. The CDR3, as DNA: TGTGCCAGCAGCTTGCGGGACAGGCGGAATTCACCCCTCCACTTT. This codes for CASSLRDRRNSPLHF.

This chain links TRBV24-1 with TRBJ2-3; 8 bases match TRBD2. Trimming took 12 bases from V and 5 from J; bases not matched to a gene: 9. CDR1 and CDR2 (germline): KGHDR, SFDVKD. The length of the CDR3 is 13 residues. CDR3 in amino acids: CASQSGSQDTQYF. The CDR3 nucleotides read TGTGCCTCCCAAAGCGGGAGCCAAGATACGCAGTATTTT.

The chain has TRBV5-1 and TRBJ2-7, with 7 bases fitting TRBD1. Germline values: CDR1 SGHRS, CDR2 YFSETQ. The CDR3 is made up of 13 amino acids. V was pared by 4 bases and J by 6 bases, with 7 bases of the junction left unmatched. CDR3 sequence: CASSPGQAVEQYF. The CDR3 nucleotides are TGCGCCAGCAGCCCAGGACAGGCTGTCGAGCAGTACTTC.

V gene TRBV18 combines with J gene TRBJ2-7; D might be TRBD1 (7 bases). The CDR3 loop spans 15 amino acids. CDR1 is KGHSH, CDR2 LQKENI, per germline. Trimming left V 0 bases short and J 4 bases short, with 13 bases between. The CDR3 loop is CASSPPATGTYEQYF. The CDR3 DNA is TGTGCCAGCTCACCACCAGCGACAGGGACTTACGAGCAGTACTTC.

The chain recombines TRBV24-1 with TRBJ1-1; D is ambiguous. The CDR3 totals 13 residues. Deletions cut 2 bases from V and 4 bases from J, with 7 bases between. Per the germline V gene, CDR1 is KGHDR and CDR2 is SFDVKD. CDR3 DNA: TGTGCCACCAGTGATTGGGTCGGCACTGAAGCTTTCTTT. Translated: CATSDWVGTEAFF.

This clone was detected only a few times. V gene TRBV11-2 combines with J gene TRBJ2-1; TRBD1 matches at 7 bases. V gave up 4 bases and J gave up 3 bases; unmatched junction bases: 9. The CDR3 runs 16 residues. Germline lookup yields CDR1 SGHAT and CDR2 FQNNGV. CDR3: CASSSLPGTDYNEQFF. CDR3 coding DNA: TGTGCCAGCAGCTCCCTCCCCGGGACAGACTACAATGAGCAGTTCTTC.

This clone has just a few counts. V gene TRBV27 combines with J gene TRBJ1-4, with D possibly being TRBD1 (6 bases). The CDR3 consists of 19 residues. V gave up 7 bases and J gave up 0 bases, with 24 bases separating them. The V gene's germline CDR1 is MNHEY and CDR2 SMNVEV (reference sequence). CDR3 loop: CASKTTGPKVYTTNEKLFF. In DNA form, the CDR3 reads TGTGCCAGCAAAACAACAGGGCCTAAAGTTTACACAACTAATGAAAAACTGTTTTTT. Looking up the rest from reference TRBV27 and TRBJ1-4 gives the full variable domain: EAQVTQNPRYLITVTGKKLTVTCSQNMNHEYMSWYRQDPGLGLRQIYYSMNVEVTDKGDVPEGYKVSRKEKRNFPLILESPSPNQTSLYFCASKTTGPKVYTTNEKLFFGSGTQLSVL.

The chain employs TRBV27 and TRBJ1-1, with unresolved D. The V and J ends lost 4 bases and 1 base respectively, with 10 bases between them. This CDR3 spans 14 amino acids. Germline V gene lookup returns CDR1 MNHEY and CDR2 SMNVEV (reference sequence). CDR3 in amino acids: CASSWSRGNTEAFF. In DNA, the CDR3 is TGTGCCAGCAGTTGGAGCCGGGGGAACACTGAAGCTTTCTTT.

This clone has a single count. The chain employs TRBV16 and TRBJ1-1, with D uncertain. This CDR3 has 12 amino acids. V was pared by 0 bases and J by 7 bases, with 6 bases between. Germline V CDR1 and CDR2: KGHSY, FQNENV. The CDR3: CASSQSTVEAFF. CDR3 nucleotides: TGTGCCAGCAGCCAATCGACGGTTGAAGCTTTCTTT.

The DNA of the CDR3 is TGTGCCTGGAGCCTTCCCCGGACAGGCTATCCTGGGGCTGGCTACACCTTC. Its translation: CAWSLPRTGYPGAGYTF. The V call is TRBV30, the J call TRBJ1-2; 7 nucleotides agree with TRBD1. Germline V gene lookup returns CDR1 GTSNPN and CDR2 SVGIG (reference sequence). The J segment lost 7 bases and the V segment lost 3 bases, leaving 20 bases of the junction unmatched. CDR3 length: 17 amino acids.

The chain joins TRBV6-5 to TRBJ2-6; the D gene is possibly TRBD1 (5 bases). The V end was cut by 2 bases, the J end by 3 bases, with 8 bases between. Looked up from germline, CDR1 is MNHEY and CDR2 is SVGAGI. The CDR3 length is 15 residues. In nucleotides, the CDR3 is TGTGCCAGCAGTTACAGGGGTTTTGGGGCCAACGTCCTGACTTTC. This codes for CASSYRGFGANVLTF.

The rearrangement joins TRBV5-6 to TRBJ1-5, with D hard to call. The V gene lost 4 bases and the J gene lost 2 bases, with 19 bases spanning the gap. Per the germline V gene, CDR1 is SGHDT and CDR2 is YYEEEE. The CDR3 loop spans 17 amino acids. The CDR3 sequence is CASSPHWTGEGNQPQHF. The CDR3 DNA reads TGTGCCAGCAGCCCACATTGGACGGGCGAGGGCAATCAGCCCCAGCATTTT.

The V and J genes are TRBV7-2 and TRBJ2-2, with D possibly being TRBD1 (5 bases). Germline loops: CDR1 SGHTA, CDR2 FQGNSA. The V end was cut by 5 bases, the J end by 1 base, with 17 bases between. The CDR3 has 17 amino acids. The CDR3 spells CASSTLQGTRNTGELFF. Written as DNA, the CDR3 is TGTGCCAGCAGCACACTGCAGGGTACCAGGAACACCGGGGAGCTGTTTTTT.

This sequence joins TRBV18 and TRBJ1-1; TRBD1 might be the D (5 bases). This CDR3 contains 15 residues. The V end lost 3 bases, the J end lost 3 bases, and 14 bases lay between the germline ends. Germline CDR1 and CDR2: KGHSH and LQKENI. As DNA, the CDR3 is TGTGCCAGCTCACCCGGGACGGCGGCGGACACTGAAGCTTTCTTT. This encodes CASSPGTAADTEAFF. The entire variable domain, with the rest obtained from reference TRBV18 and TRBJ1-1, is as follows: NAGVMQNPRHLVRRRGQEARLRCSPMKGHSHVYWYRQLPEEGLKFMVYLQKENIIDESGMPKERFSAEFPKEGPSILRIQQVVRGDSAAYFCASSPGTAADTEAFFGQGTRLTVV.

The DNA of the CDR3 is TGTGCCAGCAGCCCCTCCCAGGGAGTAGGCTACGAGCAGTACTTC. Its translation: CASSPSQGVGYEQYF. The chain couples TRBV6-5 to TRBJ2-7; D assignment may be TRBD1 or TRBD2 (5 bases each). The V gene lost 6 bases and the J gene lost 3 bases, with 18 bases spanning the gap. The CDR3 spans 15 residues. Germline CDR1 and CDR2: MNHEY and SVGAGI.

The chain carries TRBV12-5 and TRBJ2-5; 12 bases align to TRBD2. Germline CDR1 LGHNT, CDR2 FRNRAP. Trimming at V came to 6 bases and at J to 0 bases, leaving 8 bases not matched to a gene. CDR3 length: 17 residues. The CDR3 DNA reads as TGTGCTAGTGGACTTGGGGGACTAGCGGGTCACCAAGAGACCCAGTACTTC. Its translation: CASGLGGLAGHQETQYF.

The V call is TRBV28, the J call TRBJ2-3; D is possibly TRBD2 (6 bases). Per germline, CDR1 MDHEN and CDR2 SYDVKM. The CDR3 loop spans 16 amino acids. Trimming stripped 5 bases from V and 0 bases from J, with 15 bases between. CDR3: CASSIFSGMSTDTQYF. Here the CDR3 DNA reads TGTGCCAGCAGTATATTTAGCGGAATGAGCACAGATACGCAGTATTTT.

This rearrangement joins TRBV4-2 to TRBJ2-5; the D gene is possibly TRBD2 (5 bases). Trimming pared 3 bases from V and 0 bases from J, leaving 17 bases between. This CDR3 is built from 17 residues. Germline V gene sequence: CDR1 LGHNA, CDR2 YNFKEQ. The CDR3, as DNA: TGTGCCAGCAGCCAGTCAAAGCCTAGCCCGTACCAAGAGACCCAGTACTTC. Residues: CASSQSKPSPYQETQYF.

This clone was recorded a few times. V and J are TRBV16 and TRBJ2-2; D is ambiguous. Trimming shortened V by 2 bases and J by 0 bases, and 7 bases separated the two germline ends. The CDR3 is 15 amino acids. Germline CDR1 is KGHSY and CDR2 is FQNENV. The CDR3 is CASSQKGPNTGELFF. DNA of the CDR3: TGTGCCAGCAGCCAAAAGGGCCCGAACACCGGGGAGCTGTTTTTT.

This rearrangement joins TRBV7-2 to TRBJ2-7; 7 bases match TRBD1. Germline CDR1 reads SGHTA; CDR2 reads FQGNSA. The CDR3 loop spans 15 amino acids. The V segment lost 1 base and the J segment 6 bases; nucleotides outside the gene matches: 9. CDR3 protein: CASSLEGGVAGEQYF. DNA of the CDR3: TGTGCCAGCAGCTTAGAAGGGGGCGTAGCTGGCGAGCAGTACTTC.

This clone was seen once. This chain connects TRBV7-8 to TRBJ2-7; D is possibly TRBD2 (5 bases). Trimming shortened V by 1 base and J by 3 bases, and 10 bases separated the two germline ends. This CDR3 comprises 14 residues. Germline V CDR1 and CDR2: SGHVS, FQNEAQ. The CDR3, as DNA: TGTGCCAGCAGCTTAGTTCGGGGAGTCTACGAGCAGTACTTC. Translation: CASSLVRGVYEQYF.

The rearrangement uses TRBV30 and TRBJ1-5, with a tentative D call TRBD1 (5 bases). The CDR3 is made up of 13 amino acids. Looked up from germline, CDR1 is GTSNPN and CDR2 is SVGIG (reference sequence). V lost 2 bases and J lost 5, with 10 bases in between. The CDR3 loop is CAWSWRDDQPQHF. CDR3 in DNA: TGTGCCTGGAGTTGGAGGGACGATCAGCCCCAGCATTTT.

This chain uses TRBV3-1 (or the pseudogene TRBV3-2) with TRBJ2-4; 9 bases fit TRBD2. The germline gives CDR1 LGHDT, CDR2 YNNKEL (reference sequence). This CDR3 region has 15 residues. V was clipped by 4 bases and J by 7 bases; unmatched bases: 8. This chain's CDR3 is CASSPRSGRGNIQYF. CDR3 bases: TGTGCCAGCAGCCCTCGTAGCGGGAGAGGGAACATTCAGTACTTC.